This record covers a single T cell receptor (beta chain). Amplification used 60 Vbeta primers and 13 Jbeta primers. Produced via immunoSEQ multiplex PCR; TCRdb's table is partial and in-frame only. The sample lists around 160,000 clones; roughly 77% were seen once. The source of the sample is a study of cytomegalovirus exposure and HLA in healthy donors. The CDR3 contains 15 residues. The germline V gene has CDR1 SEHNR and CDR2 FQNEAQ (reference sequence). Unmatched junction bases numbered 5, after V lost 5 bases and J lost 9 bases. The clonotype originates from a man younger than 35 in good health and CMV-seropositive. This sequence joins TRBV7-9 and TRBJ2-1, with 15 bases aligning to TRBD2. Sequencing input: PBMCs. DNA of the CDR3: TGTGCCAGCAGCGCGGGACTAGCGGGAGGCGGTGAGCAGTTCTTC. Protein: CASSAGLAGGGEQFF.